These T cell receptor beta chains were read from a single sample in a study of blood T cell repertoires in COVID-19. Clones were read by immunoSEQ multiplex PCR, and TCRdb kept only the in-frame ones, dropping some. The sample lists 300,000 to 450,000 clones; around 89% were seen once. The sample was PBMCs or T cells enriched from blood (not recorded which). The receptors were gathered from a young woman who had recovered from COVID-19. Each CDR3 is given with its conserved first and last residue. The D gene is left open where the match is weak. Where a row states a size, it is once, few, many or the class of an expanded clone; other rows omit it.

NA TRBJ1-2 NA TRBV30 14 CAWSVDVWAYGYTF TGTGCCTGGAGTGTAGACGTATGGGCCTATGGCTACACCTTC
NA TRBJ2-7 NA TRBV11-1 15 CASSFGVEASYEQYF TGTGCCAGCAGCTTTGGGGTGGAGGCTTCCTACGAGCAGTACTTC
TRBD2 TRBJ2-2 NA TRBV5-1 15 CASTPGTSGTGELFF TGCGCCAGCACCCCCGGGACTAGCGGAACCGGGGAGCTGTTTTTT
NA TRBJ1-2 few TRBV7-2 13 CASKDGGFYGYTF TGTGCCAGCAAGGATGGGGGGTTCTATGGCTACACCTTC
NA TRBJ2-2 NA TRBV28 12 CASSLITGELFF TGTGCCAGCAGTCTAATCACCGGGGAGCTGTTTTTT
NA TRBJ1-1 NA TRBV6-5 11 CASHRDTEAFF TGTGCCAGCCACAGGGACACTGAAGCTTTCTTT
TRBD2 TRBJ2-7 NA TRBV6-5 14 CASTEGGLAGEQYF TGTGCCAGCACCGAGGGGGGACTAGCGGGTGAGCAGTACTTC
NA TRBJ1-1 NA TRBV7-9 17 CASSLAGGGGMNTEAFF TGTGCCAGCAGCTTAGCTGGGGGGGGAGGGATGAACACTGAAGCTTTCTTT
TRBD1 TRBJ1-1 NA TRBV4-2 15 CASSLTGAADTEAFF TGTGCCAGCAGCCTCACAGGGGCGGCAGACACTGAAGCTTTCTTT
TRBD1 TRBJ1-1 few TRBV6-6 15 CASSYRQGLNTEAFF TGTGCCAGCAGTTATAGACAGGGGCTAAACACTGAAGCTTTCTTT